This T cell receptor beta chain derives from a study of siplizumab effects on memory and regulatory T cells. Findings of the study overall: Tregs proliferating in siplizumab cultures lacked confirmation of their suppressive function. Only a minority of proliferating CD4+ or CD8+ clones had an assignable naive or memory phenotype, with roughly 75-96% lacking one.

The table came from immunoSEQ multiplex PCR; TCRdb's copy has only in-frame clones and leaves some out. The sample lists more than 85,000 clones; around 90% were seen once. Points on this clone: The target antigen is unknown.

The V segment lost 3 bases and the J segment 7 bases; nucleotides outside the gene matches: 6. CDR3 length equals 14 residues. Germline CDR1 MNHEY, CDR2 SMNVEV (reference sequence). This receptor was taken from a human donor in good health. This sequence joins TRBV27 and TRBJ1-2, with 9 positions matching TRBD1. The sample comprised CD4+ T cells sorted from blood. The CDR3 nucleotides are TGTGCCAGCAGTTTCCGGACAGGGGATGGTGGCTACACCTTC. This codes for CASSFRTGDGGYTF.